The source of this T cell receptor beta chain is a study of T-cell reconstitution after alpha-beta-depleted transplantation in children. V was trimmed by 5 bases and J by 3 bases, leaving 13 bases between them. The CDR3 totals 15 residues. TCRbeta library preparation incorporated unique molecular identifiers. Each CDR3 protein gets one entry after TCRdb re-called the PCR reads with MiXCR. The table lists about 210,000 distinct CDR3 sequences, more than 15% of them singletons. Sample: PBMCs, mostly from graft donor cells, taken 360 days after TCRalphabeta/CD19-depleted stem cell transplant. This sequence was found in a male patient under 10 years old who had a stem cell transplant for acute lymphoblastic leukemia, so the T cells may come from the graft donor. The rearrangement uses TRBV12-3 or TRBV12-4 and TRBJ2-2; D is ambiguous. CDR3 in amino acids: CASSTGPGDTGELFF. The CDR3 coding sequence is TGTGCCAGCAGTACCGGGCCCGGTGACACCGGGGAGCTGTTTTTT.